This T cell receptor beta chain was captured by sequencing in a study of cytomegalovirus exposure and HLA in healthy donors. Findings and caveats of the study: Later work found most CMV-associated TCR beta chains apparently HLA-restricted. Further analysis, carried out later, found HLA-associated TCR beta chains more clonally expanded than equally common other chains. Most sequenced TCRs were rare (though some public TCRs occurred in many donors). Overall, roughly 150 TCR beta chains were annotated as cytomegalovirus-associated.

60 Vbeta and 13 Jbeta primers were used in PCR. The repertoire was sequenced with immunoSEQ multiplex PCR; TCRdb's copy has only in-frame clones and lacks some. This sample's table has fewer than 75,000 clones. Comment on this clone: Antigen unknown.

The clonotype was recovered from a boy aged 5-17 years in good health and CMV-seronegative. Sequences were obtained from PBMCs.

The CDR3 region has the DNA TGTGCCAGCAGTGCGACCGGGACTAGCGGCAATGAGCAGTTCTTC. It is translated as CASSATGTSGNEQFF. The V call is TRBV6-1, the J call TRBJ2-1, with 11 nucleotides matching TRBD2. Germline CDR1 MNHNS, CDR2 SASEGT. The CDR3 covers 15 residues. V was pared by 4 bases and J by 6 bases, with 5 bases of the junction left unmatched.